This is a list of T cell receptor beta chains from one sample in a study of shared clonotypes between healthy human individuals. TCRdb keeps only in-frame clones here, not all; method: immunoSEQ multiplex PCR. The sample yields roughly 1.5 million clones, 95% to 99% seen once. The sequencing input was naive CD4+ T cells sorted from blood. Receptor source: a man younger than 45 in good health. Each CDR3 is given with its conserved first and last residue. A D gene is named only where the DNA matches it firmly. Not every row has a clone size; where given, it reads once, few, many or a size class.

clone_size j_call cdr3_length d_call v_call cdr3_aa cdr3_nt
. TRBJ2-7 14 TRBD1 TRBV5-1 CASRLDRAPYEQYF TGCGCCAGCAGGTTGGACAGGGCCCCCTACGAGCAGTACTTC
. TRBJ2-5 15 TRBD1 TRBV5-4 CASSLGGQGKETQYF TGTGCCAGCAGCTTGGGGGGACAGGGAAAAGAGACCCAGTACTTC
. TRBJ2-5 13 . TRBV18 CASSPLDSGSQYF TGTGCCAGCTCACCACTTGACAGCGGTTCCCAGTACTTC
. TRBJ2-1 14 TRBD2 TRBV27 CASLGLALPNEQFF TGTGCCAGCCTTGGACTAGCCCTGCCAAATGAGCAGTTCTTC
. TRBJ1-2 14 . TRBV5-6 CASSFLDGNYGYTF TGTGCCAGCAGCTTCTTGGACGGTAACTATGGCTACACCTTC
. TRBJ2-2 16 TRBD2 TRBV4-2 CASSQETSENTGELFF TGTGCCAGCAGCCAAGAGACTAGCGAGAACACCGGGGAGCTGTTTTTT
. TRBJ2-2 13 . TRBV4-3 CASSQDRGRELFF TGCGCCAGCAGCCAAGATCGGGGGAGGGAGCTGTTTTTT
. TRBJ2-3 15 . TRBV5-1 CASSLDTDSTDTQYF TGCGCCAGCAGCTTGGACACAGACTCCACAGATACGCAGTATTTT
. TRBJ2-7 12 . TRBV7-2 CASSRPQAPGYF TGTGCCAGCAGCAGACCCCAGGCCCCGGGGTACTTC
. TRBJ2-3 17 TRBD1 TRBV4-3 CASSQDGNRGSTDTQYF TGCGCCAGCAGCCAAGATGGGAACAGGGGGAGCACAGATACGCAGTATTTT
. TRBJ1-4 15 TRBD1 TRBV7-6 CASSLPGQGYEKLFF TGTGCCAGCAGCCTGCCGGGACAGGGCTATGAAAAACTGTTTTTT
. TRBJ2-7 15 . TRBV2 CASSEGLTVSYEQYF TGTGCCAGCAGTGAAGGACTGACGGTCTCCTACGAGCAGTACTTC
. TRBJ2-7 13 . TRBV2 CASSDYGPYEQYF TGTGCCAGCAGTGACTACGGACCCTACGAGCAGTACTTC
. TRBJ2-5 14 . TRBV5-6 CASSSGQGRGTQYF TGTGCCAGCAGCTCCGGCCAGGGGCGTGGGACCCAGTACTTC
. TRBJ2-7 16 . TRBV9 CASSVAPGTPSAEQYF TGTGCCAGCAGCGTCGCTCCTGGGACTCCCTCCGCCGAGCAGTACTTC
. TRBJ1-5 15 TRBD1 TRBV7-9 CASTGQGSGDQPQHF TGTGCCAGCACTGGACAGGGGTCGGGGGATCAGCCCCAGCATTTT
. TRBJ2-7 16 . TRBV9 CASSALSTAVPYEQYF TGTGCCAGCAGCGCCCTTTCGACAGCCGTCCCCTACGAGCAGTACTTC
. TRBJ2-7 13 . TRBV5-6 CASSQGVSYEQYF TGTGCCAGCAGTCAGGGAGTTTCCTACGAGCAGTACTTC
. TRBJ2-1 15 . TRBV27 CASSFSGTKRNEQFF TGTGCCAGCAGTTTTTCGGGGACAAAACGGAATGAGCAGTTCTTC
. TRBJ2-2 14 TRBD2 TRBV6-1 CASSQKTSPGELFF TGTGCCAGCAGTCAAAAGACTAGCCCCGGGGAGCTGTTTTTT
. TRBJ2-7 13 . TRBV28 CASSLPNSYEQYF TGTGCCAGCAGCTTGCCGAACTCCTACGAGCAGTACTTC
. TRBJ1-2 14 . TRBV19 CASSRDRYSYGYTF TGTGCCAGTAGCCGGGACCGATACTCCTATGGCTACACCTTC
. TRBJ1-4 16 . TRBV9 CASSVGAPGLYEKLFF TGTGCCAGCAGCGTAGGGGCCCCTGGGCTTTATGAAAAACTGTTTTTT
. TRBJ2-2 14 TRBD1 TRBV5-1 CASIQGNVAGELFF TGCGCCAGCATACAGGGGAACGTGGCCGGGGAGCTGTTTTTT
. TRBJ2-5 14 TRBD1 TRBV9 CASSMTGQGETQYF TGTGCCAGCAGCATGACAGGGCAAGGGGAGACCCAGTACTTC
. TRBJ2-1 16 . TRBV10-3 CAISESTTRDPNEQFF TGTGCCATCAGTGAGTCGACGACTAGGGACCCTAATGAGCAGTTCTTC
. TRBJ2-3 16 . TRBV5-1 CASSFRIQEPTDTQYF TGCGCCAGCAGCTTTCGTATACAGGAGCCCACAGATACGCAGTATTTT
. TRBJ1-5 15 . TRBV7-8 CASSLDGGRGQPQHF TGTGCCAGCAGCTTAGACGGGGGGAGGGGTCAGCCCCAGCATTTT
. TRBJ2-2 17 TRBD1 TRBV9 CASSVAGQASNTGELFF TGTGCCAGCAGCGTAGCGGGACAGGCCTCGAACACCGGGGAGCTGTTTTTT
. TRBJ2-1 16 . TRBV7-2 CASSFRQGLLYNEQFF TGTGCCAGCAGCTTTCGACAGGGACTCCTCTACAATGAGCAGTTCTTC
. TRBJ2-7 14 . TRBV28 CASSLELAGYEQYF TGTGCCAGCAGTTTAGAACTAGCCGGATACGAGCAGTACTTC
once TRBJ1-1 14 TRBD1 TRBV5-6 CASSFQGAVTEAFF TGTGCCAGCAGCTTTCAGGGGGCGGTAACTGAAGCTTTCTTT
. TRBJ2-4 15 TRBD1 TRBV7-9 CASSLGDRSSAIQYF TGTGCCAGCAGCTTAGGGGACAGGTCTTCGGCCATTCAGTACTTC
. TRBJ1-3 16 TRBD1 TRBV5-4 CASSLGQGVSGNTIYF TGTGCCAGCAGCTTGGGTCAGGGGGTATCTGGAAACACCATATATTTT
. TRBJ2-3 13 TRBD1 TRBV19 CASSMDRGDTQYF TGTGCCAGTAGTATGGACAGGGGAGATACGCAGTATTTT